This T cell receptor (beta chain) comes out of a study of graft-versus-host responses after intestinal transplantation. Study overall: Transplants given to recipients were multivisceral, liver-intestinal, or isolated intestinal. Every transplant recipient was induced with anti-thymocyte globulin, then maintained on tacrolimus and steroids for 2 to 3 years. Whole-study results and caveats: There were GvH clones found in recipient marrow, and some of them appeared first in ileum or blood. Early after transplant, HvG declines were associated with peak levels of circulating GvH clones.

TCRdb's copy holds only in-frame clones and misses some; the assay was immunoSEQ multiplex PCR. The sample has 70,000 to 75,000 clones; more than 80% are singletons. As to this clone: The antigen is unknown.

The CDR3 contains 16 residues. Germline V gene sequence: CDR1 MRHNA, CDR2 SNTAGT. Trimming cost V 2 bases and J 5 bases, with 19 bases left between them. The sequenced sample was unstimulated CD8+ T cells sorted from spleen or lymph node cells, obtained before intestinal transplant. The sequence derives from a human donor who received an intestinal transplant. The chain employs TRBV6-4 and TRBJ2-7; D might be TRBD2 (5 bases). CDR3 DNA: TGTGCCAGCAGTGACGGTGTTACGGGGTTCTACAACGAGCAGTACTTC. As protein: CASSDGVTGFYNEQYF.